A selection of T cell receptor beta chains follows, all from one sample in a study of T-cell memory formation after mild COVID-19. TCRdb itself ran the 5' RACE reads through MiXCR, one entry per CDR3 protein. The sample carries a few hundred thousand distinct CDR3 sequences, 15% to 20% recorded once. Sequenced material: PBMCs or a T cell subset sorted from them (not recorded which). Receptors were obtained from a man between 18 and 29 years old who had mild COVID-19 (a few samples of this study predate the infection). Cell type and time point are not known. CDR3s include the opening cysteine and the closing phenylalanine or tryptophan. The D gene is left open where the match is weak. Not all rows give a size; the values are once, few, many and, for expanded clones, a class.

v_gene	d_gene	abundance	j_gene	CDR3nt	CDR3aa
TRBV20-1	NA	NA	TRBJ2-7	TGCAGTGCTCCTAGAGGGCGGGGCGGCTACGAGCAGTACTTC	CSAPRGRGGYEQYF
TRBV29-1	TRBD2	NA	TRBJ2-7	TGCAGCGTTGAGGACTCAACTAGCGGGTACTCCTACGAGCAGTACTTC	CSVEDSTSGYSYEQYF
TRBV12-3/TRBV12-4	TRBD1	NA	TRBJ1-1	TGTGCCACCTCGACAGGGGAAGGGACTGAAGCTTTCTTT	CATSTGEGTEAFF
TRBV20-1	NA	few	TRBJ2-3	TGCAGTGCTAGAGATCCTGGCACAGATACGCAGTATTTT	CSARDPGTDTQYF
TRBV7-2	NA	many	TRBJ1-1	TGTGCCAGCAAAGTGGGGGGATTGAACACTGAAGCTTTCTTT	CASKVGGLNTEAFF
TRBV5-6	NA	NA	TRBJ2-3	TGTGCCAGCAGCTTGGGATCGGAGCGGCCAGATACGCAGTATTTT	CASSLGSERPDTQYF
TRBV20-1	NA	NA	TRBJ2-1	TGCAGTGCACTTAAGAGGGGGTCCGGGAATGAGCAGTTCTTC	CSALKRGSGNEQFF
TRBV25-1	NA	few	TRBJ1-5	TGTGCCAGCAAAGTAGATCCTAGCAATCAGCCCCAGCATTTT	CASKVDPSNQPQHF
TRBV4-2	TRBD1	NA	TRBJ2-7	TGTGCCAGCAGCCGTTCGTCCGGGACAGGTCTTTTCGAGCAGTACTTC	CASSRSSGTGLFEQYF
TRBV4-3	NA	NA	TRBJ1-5	TGCGCCAGCAGCCAATGGTCAGGGGTTCAGCCCCAGCATTTT	CASSQWSGVQPQHF
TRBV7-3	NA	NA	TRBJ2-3	TGTGCCAGCAGCTTAACCGCAGGGATTTCAGATACGCAGTATTTT	CASSLTAGISDTQYF
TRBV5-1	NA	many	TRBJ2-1	TGCGCCAGCAGCTCAGACCGGAGCTCCTACAATGAGCAGTTCTTC	CASSSDRSSYNEQFF
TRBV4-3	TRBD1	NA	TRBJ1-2	TGCGCCAGCAGCCGGGACAGCGGGACCTATGGCTACACCTTC	CASSRDSGTYGYTF
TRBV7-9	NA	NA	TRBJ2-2	TGTGCCAGCAGCTTACCCAGGGGCAACACCGGGGAGCTGTTTTTT	CASSLPRGNTGELFF
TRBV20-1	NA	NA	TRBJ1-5	TGCAGTGCTAGTTCTCCAGGGTATAGCAATCAGCCCCAGCATTTT	CSASSPGYSNQPQHF
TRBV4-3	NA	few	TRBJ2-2	TGCGCCAGCAGCCAGAGGCAAAACACCGGGGAGCTGTTTTTT	CASSQRQNTGELFF
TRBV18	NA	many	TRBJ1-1	TGTGCCAGCTCACCACTCGGGGACTACACTGAAGCTTTCTTT	CASSPLGDYTEAFF
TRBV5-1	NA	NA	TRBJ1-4	TGCGCCAGCAGCTTGACGGCCAGCGCCAGTGAAAAACTGTTTTTT	CASSLTASASEKLFF
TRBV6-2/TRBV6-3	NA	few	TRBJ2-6	TGTGCCAGCAGTTACGTTAGGAGTGGGGCCAACGTCCTGACTTTC	CASSYVRSGANVLTF
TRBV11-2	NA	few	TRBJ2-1	TGTGCCAGCAGCGACTACTTAGTCTCCTACAATGAGCAGTTCTTC	CASSDYLVSYNEQFF
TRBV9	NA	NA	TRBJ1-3	TGTGCCAGCAGCCCCCGAACAGTTACTGGAAACACCATATATTTT	CASSPRTVTGNTIYF
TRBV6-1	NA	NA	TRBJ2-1	TGTGCCAGCAGTATATATCAGGGCGGCTACAATGAGCAGTTCTTC	CASSIYQGGYNEQFF
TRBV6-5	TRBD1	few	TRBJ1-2	TGTGCCAGCAATCCCCGGGACAGGGCTTCGCTGAGTGGCTACACCTTC	CASNPRDRASLSGYTF
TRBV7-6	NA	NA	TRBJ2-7	TGTGCCAGCAGCTTAGTAGGGCCATTCAACGAGCAGTACTTC	CASSLVGPFNEQYF
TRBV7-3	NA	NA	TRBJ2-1	TGTGCCAGCAGCTTATTTGGTCTGACAGACTCCTACAATGAGCAGTTCTTC	CASSLFGLTDSYNEQFF
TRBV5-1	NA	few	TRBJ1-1	TGCGCCAGCAGCGTTCACAGGGAAATGGGTGGGAACACTGAAGCTTTCTTT	CASSVHREMGGNTEAFF
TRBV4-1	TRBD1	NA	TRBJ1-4	TGCGCCAGCAGCCAACGTCCCGGGACAGGAGCGGGAAAACTGTTTTTT	CASSQRPGTGAGKLFF
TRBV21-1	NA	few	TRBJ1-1	TGTGCCAGCAGCAAGGCAGTTTCGGGCAGGTCGAACACTGAAGCTTTCTTT	CASSKAVSGRSNTEAFF
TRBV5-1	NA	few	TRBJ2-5	TGCGCCAGCCGCCGCGGGGACAGCGAACTATCAGAGACCCAGTACTTC	CASRRGDSELSETQYF
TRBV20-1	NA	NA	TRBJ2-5	TGCAGTGCTGGGGGGCGAGGTGTGAAGACCCAGTACTTC	CSAGGRGVKTQYF
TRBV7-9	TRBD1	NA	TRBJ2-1	TGTGCCAGCAGCTTAGGAGGCTACAGGGGCTCCTACAATGAGCAGTTCTTC	CASSLGGYRGSYNEQFF
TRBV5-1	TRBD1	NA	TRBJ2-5	TGCGCCAGCAGCTTAGATGGACAGGGAATAGAGACCCAGTACTTC	CASSLDGQGIETQYF
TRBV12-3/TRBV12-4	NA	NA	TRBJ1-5	TGTGCCAGCAGCCCGGGACGGGGGGGGCCCCAGCATTTT	CASSPGRGGPQHF
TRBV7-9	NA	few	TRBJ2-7	TGTGCCAGCAGCTGGGAGGGGGACGACGAGCAGTACTTC	CASSWEGDDEQYF
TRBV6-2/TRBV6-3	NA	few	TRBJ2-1	TGTGCCAGCAGTTACTCTCGGGGCTACAATGAGCAGTTCTTC	CASSYSRGYNEQFF
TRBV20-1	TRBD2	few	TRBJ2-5	TGCAGTGCCCCACATGAGGGAGGGGAGACCCAGTACTTC	CSAPHEGGETQYF
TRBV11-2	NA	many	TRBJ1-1	TGTGCCAGCAGCTTAACAGTCGGCGTGGGGAACACTGAAGCTTTCTTT	CASSLTVGVGNTEAFF
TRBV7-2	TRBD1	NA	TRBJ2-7	TGTGCCAGCAGCCTAATGGGGACAGGGGAAGAGCAGTACTTC	CASSLMGTGEEQYF
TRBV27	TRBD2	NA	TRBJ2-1	TGTGCCAGCAGTTACGCAGGGAGGGAAAATGAGCAGTTCTTC	CASSYAGRENEQFF
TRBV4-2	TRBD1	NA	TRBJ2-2	TGTGCCAGCAGCCAAGATTGGACAGGGGGCCGCGGGGAGCTGTTTTTT	CASSQDWTGGRGELFF
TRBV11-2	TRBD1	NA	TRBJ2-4	TGTGCCAGCAGCAGAACCGGGACAGCAGACCTAGCCAAAAACATTCAGTACTTC	CASSRTGTADLAKNIQYF
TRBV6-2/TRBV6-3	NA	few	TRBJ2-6	TGTGCCAGCAACGACGGCAGGGGTACTGGGGCCAACGTCCTGACTTTC	CASNDGRGTGANVLTF
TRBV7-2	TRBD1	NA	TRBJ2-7	TGTGCCAGCAGCCTAGGGACAGATTACTACGAGCAGTACTTC	CASSLGTDYYEQYF
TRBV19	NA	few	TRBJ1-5	TGTGCCAGTAGTGTCGGGACCGCTAATCAGCCCCAGCATTTT	CASSVGTANQPQHF
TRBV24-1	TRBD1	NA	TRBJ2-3	TGTGCCACCAGTCCGGCGACAGGGGGGGAGGGCACAGATACGCAGTATTTT	CATSPATGGEGTDTQYF
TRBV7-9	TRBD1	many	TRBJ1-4	TGTGCCAGCAGCTTTCCCGGGACAGGGGGCGAAAAACTGTTTTTT	CASSFPGTGGEKLFF
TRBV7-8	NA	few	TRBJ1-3	TGTGCCAGCAGCTTAGATCGCATCCCCATCTCTGGAAACACCATATATTTT	CASSLDRIPISGNTIYF
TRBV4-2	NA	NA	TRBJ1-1	TGTGCCAGCAGCCAAGGGGAATCTGATGAAGCTTTCTTT	CASSQGESDEAFF
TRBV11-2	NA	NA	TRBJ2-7	TGTGCCAGCAGCTTATGGGACAAGCTCCACTTC	CASSLWDKLHF
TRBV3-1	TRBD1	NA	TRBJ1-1	TGTGCCAGCAGCCAGTGGGGACAGACAACCAACACTTGGGCTTTCTTT	CASSQWGQTTNTWAFF
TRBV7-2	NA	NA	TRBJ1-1	TGTGCCAGCATGCGGGACCTTCCGAGCGCTGAAGCTTTCTTT	CASMRDLPSAEAFF
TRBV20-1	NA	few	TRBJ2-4	TGCAGTGTTATGAGGGGCCCCAAAAACATTCAGTACTTC	CSVMRGPKNIQYF
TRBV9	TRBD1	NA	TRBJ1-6	TGTGCCAGCACTCAGACAGGGGCGAATTCACCCCTCCACTTT	CASTQTGANSPLHF
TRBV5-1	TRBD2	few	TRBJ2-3	TGCGCCAGCAGCTTGTTTCAGCGGGGGACAGATACGCAGTATTTT	CASSLFQRGTDTQYF
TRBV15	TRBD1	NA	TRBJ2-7	TGTGCCACCAGCACGGGACAGGGGGCTATCTCCCACGAGCAGTACTTC	CATSTGQGAISHEQYF
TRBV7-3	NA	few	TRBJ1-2	TGTGCCAGCAGCCCCTCTCTGGGAGTAGTTGGCTACACCTTC	CASSPSLGVVGYTF
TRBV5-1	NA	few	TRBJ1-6	TGCGCCAGCAGCCAGGACCCAGGGGCACCCCTCCACTTT	CASSQDPGAPLHF
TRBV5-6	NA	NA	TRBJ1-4	TGTGCCAGCAGCTTTGGGGGCGCGGGGGAAAAACTGTTTTTT	CASSFGGAGEKLFF
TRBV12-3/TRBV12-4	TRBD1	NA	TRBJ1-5	TGTGCCAGCAGTTTATTGGTCCGTGGTCTTCGCAGGGGGCGCGATCAGCCCCAGCATTTT	CASSLLVRGLRRGRDQPQHF
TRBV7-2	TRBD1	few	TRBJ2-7	TGTGCCAGCAGCCCACCCTGGGGGACAGGGGTTTACGAGCAGTACTTC	CASSPPWGTGVYEQYF